The clone carrying this TCR beta chain was counted between two and nine times. Antigen unknown. Looked up from germline, CDR1 is SGHTA and CDR2 is FQGNSA. The CDR3 totals 16 residues. V lost 7 bases, J lost 1 base, and 16 bases lay in between. The data are from a study of T cell repertoires in cytomegalovirus infection. From the reads, TCRdb called clonotypes with MiXCR, one entry per CDR3 protein. This sample yields approximately 300,000 distinct CDR3 sequences, of which roughly 25% are seen a single time; roughly 13% belongs to the top ten. This material consisted of cultured PBMCs, taken from culture after CMV antigen stimulation. The sequence came from a human donor in good health (CMV status not recorded). Some clones in this sample may be carry-over from other donors' samples. The chain combines TRBV7-2 with TRBJ2-2, with unresolved D. CDR3 sequence (DNA): TGTGCCAGCACCGAATCATCCGGCGTGAACACCGGGGAGCTGTTTTTT. Its translation is CASTESSGVNTGELFF.